These 25 T cell receptor beta chains were all obtained from the same sample, sequenced in a study of T cell repertoires in ileal Crohn's disease. As for time point: neoterminal ileum biopsy at postoperative endoscopy, about 6 months after surgery. Sequenced by immunoSEQ multiplex PCR; TCRdb stores in-frame clones only, minus some. The sample records 11,000 or so clones, 65% to 85% being singletons. Source material: ileal tissue. These receptor sequences come from an adult with Crohn's disease.

The chain carries TRBV9 and TRBJ2-1, with D perhaps TRBD2 (5 bases). This CDR3 has 19 amino acids. Germline CDR1 is SGDLS and CDR2 is YYNGEE. Trimming stripped 4 bases from V and 0 bases from J, with 23 bases between. CDR3 loop: CASSLNPLAEISSYNEQFF. CDR3 coding DNA: TGTGCCAGCAGCCTCAACCCGCTAGCAGAAATTAGCTCCTACAATGAGCAGTTCTTC.

In its sample, this clone was seen a few times. V is TRBV5-1 and J is TRBJ2-1, with TRBD1 as a possible D gene (5 bases). From germline, CDR1 is SGHRS and CDR2 YFSETQ. The CDR3 runs to 17 residues. The V gene lost 0 bases and the J gene lost 0 bases, with 13 bases spanning the gap. The DNA of the CDR3 is TGCGCCAGCAGCTTGGGGACCGACAGTTTCTCCTACAATGAGCAGTTCTTC. It codes for CASSLGTDSFSYNEQFF.

This chain links TRBV2 with TRBJ1-1, with no clear D. Per germline, CDR1 SNHLY and CDR2 FYNNEI. CDR3 size: 11 residues. The germline V and J ends were trimmed by 5 bases and 2 bases, with 3 bases remaining between them. In DNA, the CDR3 is TGTGCCAGCAGTCTCAACACTGAAGCTTTCTTT. Protein: CASSLNTEAFF.

The CDR3 spells CASSDRDSDNQPQHF. Here the CDR3 DNA reads TGTGCCAGCAGCGACCGGGACAGCGACAATCAGCCCCAGCATTTT. The V call is TRBV5-6, the J call TRBJ1-5; 7 bases match TRBD1. The CDR3 is 15 amino acids. From germline, CDR1 is SGHDT and CDR2 YYEEEE. V lost 4 bases, J lost 3 bases, and 7 bases stayed unmatched.

The V and J genes are TRBV29-1 and TRBJ2-3; 7 bases agree with TRBD1. The V and J ends lost 8 bases and 3 bases, in that order; junction bases with no gene match: 8. This CDR3 spans 13 amino acids. Germline V gene sequence: CDR1 SQVTM, CDR2 ANQGSEA. Written as DNA, the CDR3 is TGCAGCATGAACAGGGGTGGAACAGATACGCAGTATTTT. Translation gives CSMNRGGTDTQYF.

The genes are TRBV7-3 and TRBJ2-1; D possibly corresponds to TRBD2 (6 bases). Germline V CDR1 and CDR2: SGHTA, FQGTGA. Trimming removed 4 bases from V and 6 bases from J, with 19 bases in between. This CDR3 is 16 amino acids long. DNA for the CDR3: TGTGCCAGCAGCTCGGGCGGGGCGGGATCGTTCAATGAGCAGTTCTTC. Translated, it gives CASSSGGAGSFNEQFF.

The genes are TRBV5-4 and TRBJ1-2, with unresolved D. The CDR3 consists of 12 residues. Per the germline V gene, CDR1 is SGHNT and CDR2 is YYREEE (reference sequence). V lost 7 bases and J 4 bases, leaving 11 bases between the germline ends. The CDR3 bases are TGTGCCAGCGGGCGGGAGCTCTATGGCTACACCTTC. Protein sequence: CASGRELYGYTF. The variable domain in full, with the rest retrieved from reference TRBV5-4 and TRBJ1-2, is ETGVTQSPTHLIKTRGQQVTLRCSSQSGHNTVSWYQQALGQGPQFIFQYYREEENGRGNFPPRFSGLQFPNYSSELNVNALELDDSALYLCASGRELYGYTFGSGTRLTVV.

The chain joins TRBV11-2 to TRBJ2-3; D unclear. The ends were cut back, 4 bases at V and 5 bases at J, with 7 bases in the middle. The CDR3 is 12 amino acids. CDR1 SGHAT and CDR2 FQNNGV come from the germline V gene. The CDR3: CASSSGGDTQYF. The CDR3 coding sequence is TGTGCCAGCAGCTCCGGCGGAGATACGCAGTATTTT.

The rearrangement links TRBV5-1 to TRBJ1-1; D is unclear. Germline V gene sequence: CDR1 SGHRS, CDR2 YFSETQ. V lost 4 bases, J lost 4 bases, and 11 bases lay in between. The CDR3 has 13 amino acids. The CDR3 bases are TGCGCCAGCAGCGGACTCTTGGGCACTGAAGCTTTCTTT. Translating gives CASSGLLGTEAFF.

This clone was found a few times. This chain uses TRBV6-6 with TRBJ1-1; possibly TRBD1 for D (5 bases). The CDR3 covers 13 residues. Germline CDR1 is MNHNY and CDR2 is SVGAGI (reference sequence). Trimming took off 5 bases at V and 2 bases at J, with 9 bases between the two ends. CDR3 nucleotide sequence: TGTGCCAGCAGTGCACAGGTTAACACTGAAGCTTTCTTT. Translation: CASSAQVNTEAFF.

The chain links TRBV7-3 to TRBJ2-1, with 10 nucleotides matching TRBD1. The CDR3 has 17 amino acids. Germline trimming cut 2 bases from V and 8 bases from J; bases unmatched to any gene: 12. The V gene's germline CDR1 is SGHTA and CDR2 FQGTGA. DNA for the CDR3: TGTGCCAGCAGCTTATCCCAGACAGGGGGCCTCCGGGATGAGCAGTTCTTC. Translation: CASSLSQTGGLRDEQFF.

This chain links TRBV9 with TRBJ1-1; no clear D gene. Germline values: CDR1 SGDLS, CDR2 YYNGEE. Trimming took 4 bases from V and 7 from J, leaving 14 bases between them. CDR3 length: 13 residues. The CDR3: CASSPSYSYEAFF. DNA for the CDR3: TGTGCCAGCAGCCCAAGCTACAGCTATGAAGCTTTCTTT.

As for this clone: The same CDR3 can be traced to other DNA sequences in this sample. The chain joins TRBV27 to TRBJ1-2, with 10 bases matching TRBD1. From germline, CDR1 is MNHEY and CDR2 SMNVEV (reference sequence). The CDR3 totals 14 residues. The trim removed 3 bases at V and 4 bases at J, leaving 2 bases unmatched. The CDR3 nucleotides are TGTGCCAGCAGTTTCGGACAGGGGGTCTATGGCTACACCTTC. Amino acid sequence: CASSFGQGVYGYTF.

V usage is TRBV28 and J usage is TRBJ2-7; TRBD2 agrees at 8 bases. CDR1 is MDHEN, CDR2 SYDVKM, per germline. This CDR3 is 16 amino acids long. The junction had 17 bases not matched to a gene; V was cut back by 4 bases and J by 9 bases. Written as DNA, the CDR3 is TGTGCCAGCAGTTCGGTACTAGCGGCGAACCACGTGGTGCAGTACTTC. Translation: CASSSVLAANHVVQYF.

V usage is TRBV6-6 and J usage is TRBJ1-4; TRBD1 agrees at 8 bases. Germline values: CDR1 MNHNY, CDR2 SVGAGI (reference sequence). The CDR3 runs to 16 residues. V trimming: 2 bases; J trimming: 0 bases; junction bases outside the gene matches: 2. The CDR3 sequence: CASSYGTGTTNEKLFF. Written as DNA, the CDR3 is TGTGCCAGCAGTTACGGGACAGGAACAACTAATGAAAAACTGTTTTTT.

This clone appeared once. The V and J genes are TRBV21-1 and TRBJ1-2; TRBD1 is taken as the D call from the table, unchecked against the DNA. TRBV21-1 is a recognized pseudogene. The CDR3 is made up of 14 amino acids. The CDR3 is CASSTTGTGYGYTF. CDR3 in DNA: TGTGCCAGCAGCACAACCGGGACAGGCTATGGCTACACCTTC.

The J gene is TRBJ2-5, the V gene TRBV5-4, with D possibly matching TRBD1 (6 bases). CDR3 length: 12 residues. Germline loops: CDR1 SGHNT, CDR2 YYREEE (reference sequence). V was cut by 1 base and J by 5 bases, with 6 bases left in between. Written as DNA, the CDR3 is TGTGCCAGCAGCTTGCAGGGGGAGACCCAGTACTTC. Its protein is CASSLQGETQYF.

This clone was observed a single time. The V gene is TRBV11-2, the J gene TRBJ2-2; no clear D gene. Germline assignment: CDR1 SGHAT and CDR2 FQNNGV. Deletions cut 7 bases from V and 0 bases from J, with 3 bases between. The CDR3 is 12 amino acids. CDR3 in amino acids: CASTANTGELFF. CDR3 coding DNA: TGTGCCAGCACAGCGAACACCGGGGAGCTGTTTTTT.

The chain employs TRBV4-2 and TRBJ2-4; 8 bases align to TRBD2. Germline V lookup: CDR1 LGHNA, CDR2 YNFKEQ. V lost 0 bases and J lost 9; bases outside the gene matches: 13. This CDR3 is 17 amino acids long. The DNA of the CDR3 is TGTGCCAGCAGCCAAGATGTATCCAGCGGGAGCAACGGCATTCAGTACTTC. As protein: CASSQDVSSGSNGIQYF.

The CDR3 region has the DNA TGTGCCAGCAGCCTCAGGGGTCAGCGCCCGAGCTCCTACGAGCAGTACTTC. Translating it yields CASSLRGQRPSSYEQYF. This sequence joins TRBV4-2 and TRBJ2-7; D possibly corresponds to TRBD1 (6 bases). Trimming removed 4 bases at V and 0 bases at J, with 19 bases between. Germline CDR1 LGHNA, CDR2 YNFKEQ. This CDR3 comprises 17 residues.

Note on this clone: Other DNA sequences in this sample translate to the same CDR3. This chain uses TRBV27 with TRBJ1-6; unclear D gene. V lost 2 bases to trimming and J lost 6 bases, with 5 bases between them. Germline-derived CDR1 and CDR2 are MNHEY and SMNVEV (reference sequence). This CDR3 spans 13 amino acids. CDR3 sequence: CASSLEGNSPLHF. CDR3 sequence (DNA): TGTGCCAGCAGTTTAGAGGGTAATTCACCCCTCCACTTT.

This chain connects TRBV27 to TRBJ2-1; 9 nucleotides match TRBD1. The CDR3 runs 13 residues. The germline V gene encodes CDR1 MNHEY and CDR2 SMNVEV (reference sequence). Trimming at V came to 5 bases and at J to 9 bases, leaving 5 bases not matched to a gene. The CDR3 spells CASSPRQGGEQFF. The CDR3 DNA reads as TGTGCCAGCAGTCCACGACAGGGGGGTGAGCAGTTCTTC.

The CDR3 loop reads CASSLDLGTGFSSYEQYF. The CDR3 nucleotides are TGTGCCAGCAGCTTAGATCTGGGTACAGGGTTCAGCTCCTACGAGCAGTACTTC. This sequence joins TRBV11-2 and TRBJ2-7, with a weak D call TRBD1 (6 bases). Germline lookup yields CDR1 SGHAT and CDR2 FQNNGV. Trimming left V 0 bases short and J 0 bases short, with 18 bases between. The CDR3 consists of 18 residues.

This chain connects TRBV6-9 to TRBJ2-5, with 7 positions matching TRBD1. Germline trimming cut 4 bases from V and 4 bases from J; bases unmatched to any gene: 9. Germline assignment: CDR1 MNHGY and CDR2 SVAAGI. The CDR3 runs to 15 residues. CDR3 region: CASSLWQGVGETQYF. CDR3 in DNA: TGTGCCAGCAGTTTATGGCAGGGGGTTGGAGAGACCCAGTACTTC.

This clone has only a few counts. The chain has TRBV5-1 and TRBJ2-3, with D perhaps matching TRBD1 (5 bases). In germline, CDR1 is SGHRS, CDR2 YFSETQ. V was cut by 4 bases and J by 3 bases, with 9 bases left in between. This CDR3 region has 13 residues. In DNA form, the CDR3 reads TGCGCCAGCAGCGCCCCAGGGACAGATACGCAGTATTTT. Its protein product is CASSAPGTDTQYF.